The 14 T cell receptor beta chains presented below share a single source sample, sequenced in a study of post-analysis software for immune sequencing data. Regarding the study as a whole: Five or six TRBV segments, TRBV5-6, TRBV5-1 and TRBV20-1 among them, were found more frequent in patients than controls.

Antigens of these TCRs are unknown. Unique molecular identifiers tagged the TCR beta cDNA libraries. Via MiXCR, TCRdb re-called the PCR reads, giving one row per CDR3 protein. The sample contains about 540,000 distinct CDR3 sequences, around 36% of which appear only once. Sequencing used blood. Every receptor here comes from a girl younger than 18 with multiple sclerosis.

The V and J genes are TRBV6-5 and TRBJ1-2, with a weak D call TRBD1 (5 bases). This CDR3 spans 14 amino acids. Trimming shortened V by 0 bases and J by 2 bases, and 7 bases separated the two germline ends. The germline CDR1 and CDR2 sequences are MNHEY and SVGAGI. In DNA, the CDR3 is TGTGCCAGCAGTTACTCGACAGAGAACTATGGCTACACCTTC. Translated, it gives CASSYSTENYGYTF.

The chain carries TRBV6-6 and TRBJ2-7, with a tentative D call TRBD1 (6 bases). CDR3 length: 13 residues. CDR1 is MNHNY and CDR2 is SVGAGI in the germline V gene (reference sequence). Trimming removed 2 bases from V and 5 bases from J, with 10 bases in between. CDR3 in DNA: TGTGCCAGCAGTTACCAGGACAGCCACGAGCAGTACTTC. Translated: CASSYQDSHEQYF.

CDR3 nucleotides: TGCAGTCAAGTCATCCGTAGCACAGATACGCAGTATTTT. Residues: CSQVIRSTDTQYF. The chain recombines TRBV20-1 with TRBJ2-3; no definite D call. The germline gives CDR1 DFQATT, CDR2 SNEGSKA (reference sequence). Trimming shortened V by 8 bases and J by 0 bases, and 12 bases separated the two germline ends. The CDR3 runs to 13 residues.

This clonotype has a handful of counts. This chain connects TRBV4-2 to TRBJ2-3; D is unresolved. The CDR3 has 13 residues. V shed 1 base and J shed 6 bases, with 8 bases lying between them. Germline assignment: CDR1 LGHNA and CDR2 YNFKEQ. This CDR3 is CASSQVIRDTQYF. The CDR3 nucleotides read TGTGCCAGCAGCCAAGTAATCCGGGATACGCAGTATTTT.

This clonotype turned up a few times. The CDR3: CASSFGTGGETQYF. Written as DNA, the CDR3 is TGTGCCAGCAGCTTTGGGACAGGGGGAGAGACCCAGTACTTC. This chain connects TRBV5-4 to TRBJ2-5; 11 bases are shared with TRBD1. Germline V gives CDR1 SGHNT, CDR2 YYREEE (reference sequence). Trimming removed 2 bases from V and 4 bases from J; junction bases left unmatched: 1. The CDR3 consists of 14 residues.

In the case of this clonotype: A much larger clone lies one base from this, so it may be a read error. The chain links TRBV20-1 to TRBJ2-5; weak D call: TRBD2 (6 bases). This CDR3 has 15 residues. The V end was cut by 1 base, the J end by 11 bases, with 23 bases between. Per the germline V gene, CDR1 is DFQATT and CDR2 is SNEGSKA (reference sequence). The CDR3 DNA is TGCAGTGCTAGAGCCGCCGGGACTCCCTTCAATGAGCAGTACTTC. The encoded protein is CSARAAGTPFNEQYF.

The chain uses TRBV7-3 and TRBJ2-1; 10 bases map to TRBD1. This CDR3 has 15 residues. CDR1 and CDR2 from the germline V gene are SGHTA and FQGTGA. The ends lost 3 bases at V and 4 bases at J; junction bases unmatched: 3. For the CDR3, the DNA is TGTGCCAGCAGCTTCGGACAGGGGGGGTACAATGAGCAGTTCTTC. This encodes CASSFGQGGYNEQFF.

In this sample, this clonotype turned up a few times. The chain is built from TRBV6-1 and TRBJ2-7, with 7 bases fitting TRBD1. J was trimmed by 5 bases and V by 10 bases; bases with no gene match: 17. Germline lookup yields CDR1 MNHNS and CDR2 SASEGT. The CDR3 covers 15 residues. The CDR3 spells CAIVTTQGSLHEQYF. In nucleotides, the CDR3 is TGTGCCATTGTCACGACACAGGGGAGTCTTCACGAGCAGTACTTC.

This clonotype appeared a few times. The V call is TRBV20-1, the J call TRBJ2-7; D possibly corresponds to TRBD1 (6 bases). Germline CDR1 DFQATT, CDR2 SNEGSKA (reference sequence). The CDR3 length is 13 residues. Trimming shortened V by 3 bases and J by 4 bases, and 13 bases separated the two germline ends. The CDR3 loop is CSARGAHQYEQYF. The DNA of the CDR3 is TGCAGTGCTAGGGGGGCACACCAATACGAGCAGTACTTC.

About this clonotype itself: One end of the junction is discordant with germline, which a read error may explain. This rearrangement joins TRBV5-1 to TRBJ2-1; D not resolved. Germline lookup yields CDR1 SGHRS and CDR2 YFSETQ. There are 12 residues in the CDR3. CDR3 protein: CASSLRYNVQFF. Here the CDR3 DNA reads TGCGCCAGCAGCTTGAGGTACAATGTGCAGTTCTTC.

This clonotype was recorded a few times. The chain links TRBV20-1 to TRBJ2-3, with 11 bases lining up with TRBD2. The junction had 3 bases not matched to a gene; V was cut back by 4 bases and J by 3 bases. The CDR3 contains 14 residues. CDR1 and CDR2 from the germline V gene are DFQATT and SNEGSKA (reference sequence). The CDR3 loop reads CSAISGGATDTQYF. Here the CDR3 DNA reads TGCAGTGCTATTAGCGGGGGGGCGACAGATACGCAGTATTTT.

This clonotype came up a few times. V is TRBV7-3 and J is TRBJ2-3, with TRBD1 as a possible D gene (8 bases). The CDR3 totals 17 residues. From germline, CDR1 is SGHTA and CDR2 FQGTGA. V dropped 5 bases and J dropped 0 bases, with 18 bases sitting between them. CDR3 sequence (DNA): TGTGCCAGCAGCCTCGGACAGGGAGGGATGAGCACAGATACGCAGTATTTT. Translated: CASSLGQGGMSTDTQYF.

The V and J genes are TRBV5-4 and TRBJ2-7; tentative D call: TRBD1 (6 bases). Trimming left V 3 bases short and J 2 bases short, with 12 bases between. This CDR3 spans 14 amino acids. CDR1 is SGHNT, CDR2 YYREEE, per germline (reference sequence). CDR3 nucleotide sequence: TGTGCCAGCAGCTCACTCGGACAGCCCTACGAGCAGTACTTC. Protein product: CASSSLGQPYEQYF.

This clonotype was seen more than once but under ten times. The CDR3 sequence is CASSPSPGNTEAFF. The CDR3, as DNA: TGTGCCAGCAGTCCCAGTCCGGGCAACACTGAAGCTTTCTTT. V and J are TRBV6-4 and TRBJ1-1, with no clear D. The CDR3 is made up of 14 amino acids. V shed 5 bases and J shed 2 bases, with 12 bases lying between them. Germline assignment: CDR1 MRHNA and CDR2 SNTAGT.